Below are 27 T cell receptor beta chains sequenced from a single sample in a study of T cells in Graves' hyperthyroidism and ophthalmopathy. The TCR beta CDR3 regions underwent amplification using RNA transcripts as the source. RT-PCR in the first round (using the HTBI primer set) targeted the TCR CDR3. Via MiXCR, TCRdb re-called the multiplex PCR reads, giving one row per CDR3 protein. Among hundreds of thousands of distinct CDR3 sequences listed, more than 14% were seen once. Material for sequencing was blood. The source is a woman aged 45-59 years with Graves' ophthalmopathy.

This clonotype has ten or more counts. The chain couples TRBV2 to TRBJ1-5; D is possibly TRBD1 (5 bases). There are 15 residues in the CDR3. The germline V gene encodes CDR1 SNHLY and CDR2 FYNNEI. Trimming took off 8 bases at V and 3 bases at J, with 17 bases between the two ends. Written as DNA, the CDR3 is TGTGCCAGCCGATTGCAGACAGTTCCCAATCAGCCCCAGCATTTT. Protein product: CASRLQTVPNQPQHF.

This rearrangement joins TRBV20-1 to TRBJ2-2; no clear D. With 2 bases removed from V and 5 bases from J, the gap between germline ends came to 15 bases. The V gene's germline CDR1 is DFQATT and CDR2 SNEGSKA (reference sequence). This CDR3 contains 15 residues. The CDR3 coding sequence is TGCAGTGCTAGATCTCCGAGGACCGATACCGGGGAGCTGTTTTTT. This translates into CSARSPRTDTGELFF.

At least ten counts were recorded for this clonotype. The rearrangement uses TRBV9 and TRBJ2-5, with TRBD2 matching over 8 bases. The CDR3 has 14 residues. Germline CDR1 is SGDLS and CDR2 is YYNGEE. Losses at the gene ends were 4 bases for V and 2 bases for J; bases not matched to a gene: 4. Here the CDR3 DNA reads TGTGCCAGCAGCCCTAGCGGGTTTCAAGAGACCCAGTACTTC. Translation: CASSPSGFQETQYF.

This rearrangement joins TRBV6-2 or TRBV6-3 to TRBJ2-3, with 13 bases that match TRBD2. From germline, CDR1 is MNHEY and CDR2 SVGEGT. The CDR3 length is 16 residues. J gave up 3 bases and V 10 bases, and 10 bases lay outside the gene matches. The CDR3 region is CATTSGRGFWTDTQYF. As DNA, the CDR3 is TGTGCCACCACTAGCGGGAGGGGGTTTTGGACAGATACGCAGTATTTT.

The chain has TRBV2 and TRBJ2-2, with a possible D match to TRBD1 (6 bases). The germline V gene encodes CDR1 SNHLY and CDR2 FYNNEI. The CDR3 has 14 residues. V lost 6 bases and J lost 6, with 14 bases in between. CDR3 protein: CASSLGTPAGELFF. The CDR3 DNA reads as TGTGCCAGCAGCCTCGGGACACCCGCCGGGGAGCTGTTTTTT.

This clonotype has ten or more counts. The V and J genes are TRBV7-6 and TRBJ2-1; D assignment may be TRBD1 or TRBD2 (6 bases each). From germline, CDR1 is SGHVS and CDR2 FNYEAQ. Trimming removed 3 bases at V and 6 bases at J, with 15 bases between. This CDR3 contains 15 residues. The chain's CDR3 is CASSFMGGGGNEQFF. The CDR3 nucleotides are TGTGCCAGCAGCTTTATGGGCGGAGGGGGCAATGAGCAGTTCTTC.

Points on this clonotype: A much larger clone sits a single nucleotide away, making a read error possible. The V gene is TRBV12-3 or TRBV12-4, the J gene TRBJ2-1, with D possibly TRBD2 on 6 matching bases. V gave up 8 bases and J gave up 3 bases, with 20 bases separating them. This CDR3 spans 16 amino acids. The DNA of the CDR3 is TGTGCCAGCGGACCGACAGCCGGGACTGACTACAATGAGCAGTTCTTC. It encodes CASGPTAGTDYNEQFF.

This clonotype was picked up many times. V is TRBV30 and J is TRBJ2-3; unclear D gene. CDR3 size: 13 residues. Trimming took 0 bases from V and 2 from J, leaving 6 bases between them. CDR1 is GTSNPN, CDR2 SVGIG, per germline (reference sequence). CDR3 loop: CAWSVVNTDTQYF. The CDR3 DNA follows: TGTGCCTGGAGTGTGGTAAACACAGATACGCAGTATTTT. Drawing the rest from reference TRBV30 and TRBJ2-3, the complete variable domain is SQTIHQWPATLVQPVGSPLSLECTVEGTSNPNLYWYRQAAGRGLQLLFYSVGIGQISSEVPQNLSASRPQDRQFILSSKKLLLSDSGFYLCAWSVVNTDTQYFGPGTRLTVL.

In its sample, this clonotype was seen a few times. V gene TRBV20-1 combines with J gene TRBJ2-1, with TRBD2 matching over 10 bases. Germline-derived CDR1 and CDR2 are DFQATT and SNEGSKA (reference sequence). Germline trimming cut 1 base from V and 9 bases from J; bases unmatched to any gene: 6. The CDR3 covers 14 residues. The CDR3 nucleotides are TGCAGTGCTAGAGGGGGTCTAGCGGGAGTTGAGCAGTTCTTC. Protein sequence: CSARGGLAGVEQFF.

This chain uses TRBV10-3 with TRBJ1-1; D remains unclear. Trimming took 6 bases from V and 4 from J, leaving 9 bases between them. This CDR3 has 12 amino acids. Germline V gives CDR1 ENHRY, CDR2 SYGVKD. The CDR3 loop is CAIRGPGTEAFF. In DNA, the CDR3 is TGTGCCATCAGAGGGCCGGGCACTGAAGCTTTCTTT.

The chain is built from TRBV5-5 and TRBJ1-5; D is undetermined. There are 14 residues in the CDR3. Germline V gene data show CDR1 as SGHKS and CDR2 as YYEKEE (reference sequence). V was shortened by 0 bases and J by 6 bases, with 10 bases between the two germline ends. The CDR3 reads CASSLDMGSQPQHF. The CDR3 DNA sequence: TGTGCCAGCAGCTTGGATATGGGGAGTCAGCCCCAGCATTTT.

This clonotype was recorded at least ten times. The chain joins TRBV28 to TRBJ1-1, with D maybe TRBD1 (6 bases). The germline V gene encodes CDR1 MDHEN and CDR2 SYDVKM. The germline V and J ends were trimmed by 3 bases and 11 bases, with 16 bases remaining between them. This CDR3 contains 13 residues. CDR3: CASSLVSQGEAFF. The DNA for the CDR3 is TGTGCCAGCAGTTTGGTATCACAGGGTGAGGCTTTCTTT. Full variable domain (rest looked up from reference TRBV28 and TRBJ1-1): DVKVTQSSRYLVKRTGEKVFLECVQDMDHENMFWYRQDPGLGLRLIYFSYDVKMKEKGDIPEGYSVSREKKERFSLILESASTNQTSMYLCASSLVSQGEAFFGQGTRLTVV.

In its sample, this clonotype was seen many times. The chain employs TRBV28 and TRBJ1-2, with TRBD1 matching 7 bases. The trim removed 5 bases at V and 3 bases at J, leaving 9 bases unmatched. The germline V gene encodes CDR1 MDHEN and CDR2 SYDVKM. The CDR3 is made up of 15 amino acids. The CDR3 bases are TGTGCCAGCAGTCCACCGGAGGGGGCTGACTATGGCTACACCTTC. It translates to CASSPPEGADYGYTF.

This clonotype was counted only a few times. This sequence joins TRBV15 and TRBJ2-1; the D gene is possibly TRBD2 (5 bases). This CDR3 has 16 residues. The germline V gene encodes CDR1 LNHNV and CDR2 YYDKDF (reference sequence). V was shortened by 2 bases and J by 1 base, with 12 bases between the two germline ends. In nucleotides, the CDR3 is TGTGCCACCAGCAGAACTAGGATTGGATCCTACAATGAGCAGTTCTTC. Encoded protein: CATSRTRIGSYNEQFF.

The chain recombines TRBV7-2 with TRBJ2-3; D gene unclear. V lost 4 bases and J lost 0, with 14 bases in between. The CDR3 extends over 16 amino acids. Germline V CDR1 and CDR2: SGHTA, FQGNSA. In DNA form, the CDR3 reads TGTGCCAGCAGCTCCCTAGTGAGGAGAAGCACAGATACGCAGTATTTT. As protein: CASSSLVRRSTDTQYF.

The chain carries TRBV7-9 and TRBJ1-5, with D unclear. The germline CDR1 and CDR2 sequences are SEHNR and FQNEAQ (reference sequence). With 3 bases removed from V and 6 bases from J, the gap between germline ends came to 9 bases. This CDR3 has 13 amino acids. This chain's CDR3 is CASSFGIGQPQHF. The CDR3 DNA sequence: TGTGCCAGCAGCTTTGGGATTGGTCAGCCCCAGCATTTT.

This chain joins TRBV18 and TRBJ2-2; no definite D call. Germline V gene lookup returns CDR1 KGHSH and CDR2 LQKENI. V dropped 2 bases and J dropped 3 bases, with 13 bases sitting between them. The CDR3 totals 16 residues. The CDR3 region is CASSPTGHADTGELFF. The CDR3 region has the DNA TGTGCCAGCTCACCAACCGGCCACGCCGACACCGGGGAGCTGTTTTTT.

For the CDR3, the DNA is TGTGCCATCAGTGACAGGGGGGCAGAGACCCAGTACTTC. This codes for CAISDRGAETQYF. V gene TRBV10-3 combines with J gene TRBJ2-5; possible D gene TRBD1, 7 bases. The V gene lost 3 bases and the J gene lost 4 bases, with 9 bases spanning the gap. CDR3 length equals 13 residues. The germline V gene encodes CDR1 ENHRY and CDR2 SYGVKD.

The chain links TRBV7-3 to TRBJ2-2; no firm D call. This CDR3 contains 15 residues. Germline CDR1 and CDR2: SGHTA and FQGTGA. The V and J ends lost 0 bases and 0 bases respectively, with 5 bases between them. The CDR3 is CASSLTRTNTGELFF. DNA of the CDR3: TGTGCCAGCAGCTTAACCCGCACGAACACCGGGGAGCTGTTTTTT.

This clonotype was counted ten times or more. The CDR3, as DNA: TGTGCCAGCAGTCCTAGCGGGTCGGTCTCCTACGAGCAGTACTTC. Its protein is CASSPSGSVSYEQYF. The chain carries TRBV28 and TRBJ2-7, with 8 nucleotides matching TRBD2. Germline assignment: CDR1 MDHEN and CDR2 SYDVKM. Trimming removed 5 bases from V and 0 bases from J; junction bases left unmatched: 6. The CDR3 loop spans 15 amino acids.

This clonotype was counted a few times. With a much larger clone just one base away, this may be a read error. V gene TRBV10-3 combines with J gene TRBJ1-2, with a weak D call TRBD1 (5 bases). Germline values: CDR1 ENHRY, CDR2 SYGVKD. V was pared by 7 bases and J by 8 bases, with 23 bases between. This CDR3 is 15 amino acids long. The CDR3 spells CAINQELRRGNGYTF. As DNA, the CDR3 is TGTGCCATCAACCAAGAACTTCGACGGGGCAACGGCTACACCTTC.

This clonotype has a handful of counts. V and J are TRBV4-3 and TRBJ1-2; no reliable D call. This CDR3 contains 15 residues. V gave up 0 bases and J gave up 6 bases, with 14 bases separating them. Germline V gene data show CDR1 as LGHNA and CDR2 as YSLEER. In nucleotides, the CDR3 is TGCGCCAGCAGCCAAGATTATCGGGGATCCGATGGCTACACCTTC. The encoded protein is CASSQDYRGSDGYTF.

This clonotype appeared a single time. V usage is TRBV25-1 and J usage is TRBJ2-2; D remains unclear. The V gene's germline CDR1 is MGHDK and CDR2 SYGVNS. The V gene lost 5 bases and the J gene lost 2 bases, with 9 bases spanning the gap. The CDR3 totals 14 residues. CDR3: CASSRIGNTGELFF. The CDR3 DNA reads TGTGCCAGCAGTCGGATAGGTAACACCGGGGAGCTGTTTTTT. The full variable domain, rest sourced from reference TRBV25-1 and TRBJ2-2, is EADIYQTPRYLVIGTGKKITLECSQTMGHDKMYWYQQDPGMELHLIHYSYGVNSTEKGDLSSESTVSRIRTEHFPLTLESARPSHTSQYLCASSRIGNTGELFFGEGSRLTVL.

The rearrangement joins TRBV9 to TRBJ1-4, with 7 bases lining up with TRBD1. Germline CDR1 is SGDLS and CDR2 is YYNGEE. This CDR3 region has 15 residues. Unmatched junction bases numbered 5, after V lost 3 bases and J lost 3 bases. CDR3 coding DNA: TGTGCCAGCAGCGCGAGACAGGGACCTAATGAAAAACTGTTTTTT. Residues: CASSARQGPNEKLFF. The full variable domain, with the rest looked up from reference TRBV9 and TRBJ1-4, is DSGVTQTPKHLITATGQRVTLRCSPRSGDLSVYWYQQSLDQGLQFLIQYYNGEERAKGNILERFSAQQFPDLHSELNLSSLELGDSALYFCASSARQGPNEKLFFGSGTQLSVL.

The table lists this clonotype with a count of one. A read error is possible here, since a much larger clone lies one base away. CDR3 sequence reads: CASSLYGLMNTEASF. CDR3 DNA: TGTGCCAGCAGCTTATACGGATTGATGAACACTGAAGCTTCCTTT. The V and J genes are TRBV7-2 and TRBJ1-1; D is unresolved. Germline values: CDR1 SGHTA, CDR2 FQGNSA. CDR3 size: 15 residues.

The CDR3 sequence: CATSDRTGGTDTQYF. The CDR3 nucleotides are TGTGCCACCAGTGATAGGACAGGGGGCACAGATACGCAGTATTTT. This sequence joins TRBV24-1 and TRBJ2-3; the match to TRBD1 covers 9 bases. Germline trimming cut 3 bases from V and 1 base from J; bases unmatched to any gene: 1. Germline V gene lookup returns CDR1 KGHDR and CDR2 SFDVKD. The length of the CDR3 is 15 residues.

The chain employs TRBV29-1 and TRBJ1-1; D is undetermined. CDR1 SQVTM and CDR2 ANQGSEA come from the germline V gene. V was clipped by 6 bases and J by 0 bases, with 11 bases between them. This CDR3 spans 13 amino acids. This chain's CDR3 is CSVRRAMNTEAFF. Here the CDR3 DNA reads TGCAGCGTACGACGGGCAATGAACACTGAAGCTTTCTTT.